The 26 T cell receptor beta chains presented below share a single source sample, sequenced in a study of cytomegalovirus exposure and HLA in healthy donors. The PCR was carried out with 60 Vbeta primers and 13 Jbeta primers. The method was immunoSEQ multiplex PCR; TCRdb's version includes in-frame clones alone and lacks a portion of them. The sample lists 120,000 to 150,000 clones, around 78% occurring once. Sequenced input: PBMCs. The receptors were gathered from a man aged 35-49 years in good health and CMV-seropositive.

The CDR3 DNA follows: TGTGCCAGTACCCTAATAGGTGGGACAGGGTTCAATCAGCCCCAGCATTTT. Protein: CASTLIGGTGFNQPQHF. The gene calls are TRBV19 and TRBJ1-5; 9 bases match TRBD1. Germline trimming cut 7 bases from V and 3 bases from J; bases unmatched to any gene: 13. This CDR3 spans 17 amino acids. Germline V CDR1 and CDR2: LNHDA, SQIVND (reference sequence).

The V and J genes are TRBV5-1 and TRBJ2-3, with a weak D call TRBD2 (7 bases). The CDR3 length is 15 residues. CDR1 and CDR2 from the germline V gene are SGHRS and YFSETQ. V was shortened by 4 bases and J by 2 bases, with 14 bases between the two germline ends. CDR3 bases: TGCGCCAGCAGCCTGGGAGCGGGACACACAGATACGCAGTATTTT. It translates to CASSLGAGHTDTQYF.

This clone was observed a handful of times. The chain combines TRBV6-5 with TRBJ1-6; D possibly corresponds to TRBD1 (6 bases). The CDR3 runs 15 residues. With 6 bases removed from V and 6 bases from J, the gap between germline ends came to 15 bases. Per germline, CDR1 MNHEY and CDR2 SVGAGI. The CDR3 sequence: CASRSGQSLNSPLHF. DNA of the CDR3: TGTGCCAGCAGATCTGGACAGAGTCTTAATTCACCCCTCCACTTT.

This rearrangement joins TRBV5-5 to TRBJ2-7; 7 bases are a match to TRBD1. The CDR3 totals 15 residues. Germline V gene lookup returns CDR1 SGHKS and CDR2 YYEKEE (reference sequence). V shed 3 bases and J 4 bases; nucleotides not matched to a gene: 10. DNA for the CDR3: TGTGCCAGCAGCTCACGGGACAGTGGGGCGTACGAGCAGTACTTC. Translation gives CASSSRDSGAYEQYF.

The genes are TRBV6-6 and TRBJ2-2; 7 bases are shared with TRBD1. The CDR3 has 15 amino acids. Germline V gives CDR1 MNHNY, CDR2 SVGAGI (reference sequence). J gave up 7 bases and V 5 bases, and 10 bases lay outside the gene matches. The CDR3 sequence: CASSPIDRANGELFF. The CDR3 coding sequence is TGTGCCAGCAGTCCCATAGACAGGGCGAACGGGGAGCTGTTTTTT.

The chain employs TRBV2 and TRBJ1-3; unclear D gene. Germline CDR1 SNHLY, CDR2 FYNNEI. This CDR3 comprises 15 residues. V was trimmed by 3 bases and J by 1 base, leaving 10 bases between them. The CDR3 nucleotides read TGTGCCAGCAGTGATTACTACCCTTCTGGAAACACCATATATTTT. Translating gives CASSDYYPSGNTIYF. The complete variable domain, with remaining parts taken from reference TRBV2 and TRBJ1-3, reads EPEVTQTPSHQVTQMGQEVILRCVPISNHLYFYWYRQILGQKVEFLVSFYNNEISEKSEIFDDQFSVERPDGSNFTLKIRSTKLEDSAMYFCASSDYYPSGNTIYFGEGSWLTVV.

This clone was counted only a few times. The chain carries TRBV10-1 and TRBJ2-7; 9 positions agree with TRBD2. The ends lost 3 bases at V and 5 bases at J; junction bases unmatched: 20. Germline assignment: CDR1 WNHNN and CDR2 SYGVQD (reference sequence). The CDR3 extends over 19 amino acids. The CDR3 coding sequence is TGCGCCAGCAGTGAACGCGCGGTAGCGGGAGAAAGTTTTATTGACGAGCAGTACTTC. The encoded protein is CASSERAVAGESFIDEQYF.

This chain's CDR3 is CASSFYIAGGGDEQYF. The CDR3 DNA sequence: TGTGCCAGCAGCTTCTATATAGCGGGAGGCGGGGACGAGCAGTACTTC. This rearrangement joins TRBV7-9 to TRBJ2-7, with TRBD2 matching over 10 bases. Germline CDR1 is SEHNR and CDR2 is FQNEAQ (reference sequence). The CDR3 is made up of 16 amino acids. V trimming: 3 bases; J trimming: 5 bases; junction bases outside the gene matches: 10.

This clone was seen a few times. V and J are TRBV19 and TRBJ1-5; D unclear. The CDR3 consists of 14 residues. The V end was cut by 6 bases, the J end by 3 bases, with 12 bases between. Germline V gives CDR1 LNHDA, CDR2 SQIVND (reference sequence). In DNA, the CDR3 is TGTGCCAGTAGCCTCCGGGTCCCCAATCAGCCCCAGCATTTT. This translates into CASSLRVPNQPQHF.

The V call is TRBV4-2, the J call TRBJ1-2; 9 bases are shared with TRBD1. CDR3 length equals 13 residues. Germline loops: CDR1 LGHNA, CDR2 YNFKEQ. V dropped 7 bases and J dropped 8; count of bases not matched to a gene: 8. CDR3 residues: CASTFDRGNGYTF. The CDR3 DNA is TGTGCCAGCACCTTTGACAGGGGGAACGGCTACACCTTC.

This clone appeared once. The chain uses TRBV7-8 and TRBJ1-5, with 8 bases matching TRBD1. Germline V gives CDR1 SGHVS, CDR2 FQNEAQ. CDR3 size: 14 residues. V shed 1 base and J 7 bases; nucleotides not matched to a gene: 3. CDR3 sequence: CASSLGRQGQPQHF. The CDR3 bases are TGTGCCAGCAGCTTAGGGAGACAGGGGCAGCCCCAGCATTTT.

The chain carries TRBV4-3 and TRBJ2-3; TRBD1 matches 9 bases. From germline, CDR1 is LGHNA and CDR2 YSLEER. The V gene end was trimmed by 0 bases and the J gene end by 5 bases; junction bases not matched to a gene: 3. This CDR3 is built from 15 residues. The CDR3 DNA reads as TGCGCCAGCAGCCAAGAGGGACAGGGAGGAGATACGCAGTATTTT. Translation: CASSQEGQGGDTQYF.

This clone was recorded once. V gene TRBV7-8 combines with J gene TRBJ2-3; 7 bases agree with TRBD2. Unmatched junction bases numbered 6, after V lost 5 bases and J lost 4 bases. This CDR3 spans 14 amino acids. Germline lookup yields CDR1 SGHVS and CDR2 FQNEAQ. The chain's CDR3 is CASSAGLGADTQYF. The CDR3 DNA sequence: TGTGCCAGCAGCGCCGGACTAGGAGCAGATACGCAGTATTTT.

As DNA, the CDR3 is TGCGCCAGCAGCCAAGATAAGTCGCAGAAGAACACTGAAGCTTTCTTT. Encoded protein: CASSQDKSQKNTEAFF. The chain is built from TRBV4-3 and TRBJ1-1; D remains unclear. CDR3 length: 16 residues. The V gene's germline CDR1 is LGHNA and CDR2 YSLEER. The V gene lost 0 bases and the J gene lost 1 base, with 12 bases spanning the gap.

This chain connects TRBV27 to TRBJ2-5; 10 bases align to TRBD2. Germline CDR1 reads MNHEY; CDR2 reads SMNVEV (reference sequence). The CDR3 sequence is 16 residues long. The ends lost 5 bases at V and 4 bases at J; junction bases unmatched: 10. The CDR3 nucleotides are TGTGCCAGCAGTCTTTATACCCCTAGCGGGAGAGAGACCCAGTACTTC. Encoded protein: CASSLYTPSGRETQYF.

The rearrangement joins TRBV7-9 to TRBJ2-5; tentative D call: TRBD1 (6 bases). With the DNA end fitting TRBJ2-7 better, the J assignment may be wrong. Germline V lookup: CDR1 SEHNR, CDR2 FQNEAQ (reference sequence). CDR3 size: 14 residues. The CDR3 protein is CASSLDRLYYEQYF. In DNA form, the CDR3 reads TGTGCCAGCAGCTTGGACAGACTTTACTACGAGCAGTACTTC.

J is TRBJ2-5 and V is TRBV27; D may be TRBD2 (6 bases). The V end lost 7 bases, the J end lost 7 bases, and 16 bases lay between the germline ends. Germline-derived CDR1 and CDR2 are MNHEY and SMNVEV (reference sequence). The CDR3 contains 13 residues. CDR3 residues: CASKGSGVWTQYF. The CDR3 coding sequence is TGTGCCAGCAAGGGGTCGGGGGTTTGGACCCAGTACTTC.

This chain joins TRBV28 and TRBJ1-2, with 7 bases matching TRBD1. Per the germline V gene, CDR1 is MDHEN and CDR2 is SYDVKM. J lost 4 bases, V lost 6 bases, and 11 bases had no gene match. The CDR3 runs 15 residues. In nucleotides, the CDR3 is TGTGCCAGCAGAACAACAGACAGGGTCGGCTATGGCTACACCTTC. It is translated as CASRTTDRVGYGYTF.

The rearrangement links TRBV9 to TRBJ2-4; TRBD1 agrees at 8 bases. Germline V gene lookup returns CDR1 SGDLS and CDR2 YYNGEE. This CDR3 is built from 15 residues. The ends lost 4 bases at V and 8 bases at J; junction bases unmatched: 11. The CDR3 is CASSSRQGWEDIQYF. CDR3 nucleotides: TGTGCCAGCAGCTCCAGACAGGGGTGGGAGGACATTCAGTACTTC.

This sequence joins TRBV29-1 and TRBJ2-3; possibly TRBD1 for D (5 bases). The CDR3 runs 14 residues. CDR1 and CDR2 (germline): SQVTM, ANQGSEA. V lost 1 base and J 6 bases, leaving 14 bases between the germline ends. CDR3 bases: TGCAGCGTTGAAGCCCGGTGGGGCCGGGATACGCAGTATTTT. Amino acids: CSVEARWGRDTQYF.

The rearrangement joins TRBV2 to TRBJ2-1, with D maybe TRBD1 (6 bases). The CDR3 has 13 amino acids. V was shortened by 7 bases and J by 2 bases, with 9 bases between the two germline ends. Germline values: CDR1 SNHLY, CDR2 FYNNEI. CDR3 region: CASTGQPYNEQFF. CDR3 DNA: TGTGCCAGCACCGGACAGCCCTACAATGAGCAGTTCTTC. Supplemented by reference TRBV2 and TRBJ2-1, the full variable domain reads EPEVTQTPSHQVTQMGQEVILRCVPISNHLYFYWYRQILGQKVEFLVSFYNNEISEKSEIFDDQFSVERPDGSNFTLKIRSTKLEDSAMYFCASTGQPYNEQFFGPGTRLTVL.

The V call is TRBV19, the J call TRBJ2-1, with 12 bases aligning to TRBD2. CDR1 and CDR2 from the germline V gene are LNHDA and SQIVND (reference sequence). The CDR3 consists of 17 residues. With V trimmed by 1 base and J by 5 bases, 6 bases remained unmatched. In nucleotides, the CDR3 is TGTGCCAGTAGTATAGTTCCTCGGACTAGCGGGAACAATGAGCAGTTCTTC. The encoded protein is CASSIVPRTSGNNEQFF.

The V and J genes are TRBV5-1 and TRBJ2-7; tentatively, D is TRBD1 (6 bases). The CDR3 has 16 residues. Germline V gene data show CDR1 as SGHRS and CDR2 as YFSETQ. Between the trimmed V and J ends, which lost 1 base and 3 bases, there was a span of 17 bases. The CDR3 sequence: CASSLTTTGTSYEQYF. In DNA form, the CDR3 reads TGCGCCAGCAGCTTGACGACTACCGGGACAAGCTACGAGCAGTACTTC.

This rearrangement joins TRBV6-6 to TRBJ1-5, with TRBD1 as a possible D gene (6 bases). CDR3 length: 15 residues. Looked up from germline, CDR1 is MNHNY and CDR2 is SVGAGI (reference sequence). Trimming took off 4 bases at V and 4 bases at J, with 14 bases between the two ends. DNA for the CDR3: TGTGCCAGCAGTTTGCCGGGGGGCTTGAATCAGCCCCAGCATTTT. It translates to CASSLPGGLNQPQHF.

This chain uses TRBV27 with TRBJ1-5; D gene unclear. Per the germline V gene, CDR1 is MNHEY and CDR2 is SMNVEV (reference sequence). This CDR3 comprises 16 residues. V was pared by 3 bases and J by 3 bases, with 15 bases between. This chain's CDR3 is CASSFRFSPLNQPQHF. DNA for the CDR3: TGTGCCAGCAGTTTCCGGTTCTCGCCCCTCAATCAGCCCCAGCATTTT.

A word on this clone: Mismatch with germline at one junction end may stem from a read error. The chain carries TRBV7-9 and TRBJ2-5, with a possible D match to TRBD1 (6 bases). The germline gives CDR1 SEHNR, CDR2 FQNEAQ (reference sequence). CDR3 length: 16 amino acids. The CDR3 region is CSSSLAPMTGTETQYF. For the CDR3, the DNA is TGTTCCAGCAGCTTAGCTCCTATGACAGGTACAGAGACCCAGTACTTC.